This T cell receptor beta chain was observed in a study of blood T cells in healthy people across ages. Primed by a sample-barcoded 5' primer and a J-beta primer mix, a second PCR proceeded for about 6 to 11 cycles. TCRdb redid the calling of the 5' RACE reads with MiXCR, one entry per CDR3 protein. The sample records about 1.1 million distinct CDR3 sequences, less than 45% being singletons. This clonotype was counted between two and nine times. A minimum of 7 million PBMCs was isolated per sample. The CDR3 loop spans 11 amino acids. The V end lost 3 bases, the J end lost 8 bases, and 10 bases lay between the germline ends. Per the germline V gene, CDR1 is DFQATT and CDR2 is SNEGSKA (reference sequence).

This receptor was taken from a man between 18 and 29 years old in good health. The specimen was blood. The V gene is TRBV20-1, the J gene TRBJ2-5, with unresolved D. CDR3 in amino acids: CSARVPRTQYF. The CDR3 nucleotides are TGCAGTGCTAGGGTACCGCGAACCCAGTACTTC.